A selection of T cell receptor beta chains follows, all from one sample in a study of control samples from healthy donors and cancer patients. Using immunoSEQ multiplex PCR, the repertoire was profiled, and TCRdb retains in-frame clones only, with some absent. Found here are 190,000 or so clones, roughly 93% of them singletons; the top ten hold roughly 1.5%. Sequenced material: blood. The receptor set was obtained from a man aged 18 to 35 in good health. The CDR3 runs from the conserved cysteine through the conserved F or W. A D gene is named only where the DNA matches it firmly.

d_gene	v_gene	j_gene	CDR3aa	CDR3nt
TRBD2	TRBV7-8	TRBJ2-1	CASSELGLAGITEQFF	TGTGCCAGCAGCGAGCTTGGACTAGCGGGGATCACTGAGCAGTTCTTC
.	TRBV5-4	TRBJ1-1	CASSLEVGNTEAFF	TGTGCCAGCAGCCTTGAAGTGGGTAACACTGAAGCTTTTTTT
TRBD2	TRBV7-9	TRBJ2-1	CASSLGLGTGGSSYNEQFF	TGTGCCAGCAGCTTAGGGTTAGGAACGGGGGGGAGCTCCTACAATGAGCAGTTCTTC
.	TRBV28	TRBJ1-2	CASSFGGRAYGYTF	TGTGCCAGCAGTTTCGGGGGTCGCGCATATGGCTACACCTTC
.	TRBV13	TRBJ2-3	CASSLGGPSTDTQYF	TGTGCCAGCAGCTTAGGGGGCCCAAGCACAGATACGCAGTATTTT
TRBD2	TRBV2	TRBJ2-2	CASSESGGRRAGELFF	TGTGCCAGCAGTGAGAGCGGGGGTCGAAGGGCCGGGGAGCTGTTTTTT
.	TRBV28	TRBJ2-7	CASSLGGPRVEQYF	TGTGCCAGCAGTTTAGGAGGGCCTCGGGTCGAGCAGTACTTC
.	TRBV12-3/TRBV12-4	TRBJ1-4	CASSREKLFF	TGTGCCAGCAGTCGAGAAAAACTGTTTTTT
.	TRBV5-4	TRBJ2-3	CAGSLAPDTQYF	TGTGCCGGCAGCTTGGCACCAGATACGCAGTATTTT
.	TRBV5-1	TRBJ2-6	CASSLLGWSSSGANVLTF	TGCGCCAGCAGCTTGCTCGGTTGGTCAAGCTCTGGGGCCAACGTCCTGACTTTC
.	TRBV6-5	TRBJ1-5	CASTPGGVVTQPQHF	TGTGCCAGCACCCCCGGGGGGGTTGTCACTCAGCCCCAGCATTTT